The rows below give T cell receptor beta chains drawn from one sample of a study of T cell clonotyping in hematopoietic cell transplantation. Here immunoSEQ multiplex PCR was the method, and the copy in TCRdb shows in-frame clones only, minus some. The sample holds about 16,000 clones, roughly 90% seen once. Sequencing used peripheral blood mononuclear cells. The receptors here all came from a man in his forties or fifties in good health. Some clones in this sample may be carry-over from other donors' samples. Both conserved end residues are part of each CDR3. A D gene is named only where the DNA matches it firmly. Clone size appears in some rows only: once, few, many, or a class for an expanded clone.

-	TRBV11-3	TRBJ2-7	TRBD1	CASSRTGWYEQYF	TGTGCCAGCAGCCGGACAGGGTGGTACGAGCAGTACTTC
once	TRBV27	TRBJ1-5	-	CASSKRQDPNQPQHF	TGTGCCAGCAGTAAGCGACAGGACCCTAATCAGCCCCAGCATTTT
-	TRBV29-1	TRBJ2-7	TRBD1	CSVAGTGDYEQYF	TGCAGCGTAGCGGGGACAGGGGATTACGAGCAGTACTTC
-	TRBV6-5	TRBJ1-6	-	CASGQSSYNSPLHF	TGTGCCAGCGGACAGAGCTCCTATAATTCACCCCTCCACTTT
-	TRBV2	TRBJ1-1	-	CASSWTVNTEAFF	TGTGCCAGCAGTTGGACAGTGAACACTGAAGCTTTCTTT
-	TRBV2	TRBJ2-7	TRBD1	CASRSQGAGYEQYF	TGTGCCAGCAGATCACAGGGGGCTGGATACGAGCAGTACTTC
-	TRBV29-1	TRBJ1-2	TRBD1	CSVATGTDYGYTF	TGCAGTGTTGCAACCGGGACAGACTATGGCTACACCTTC
-	TRBV29-1	TRBJ1-1	-	CSVGFNTEAFF	TGCAGCGTTGGGTTTAACACTGAAGCTTTCTTT
-	TRBV7-3	TRBJ2-6	-	CASSLTLSGANVLTF	TGTGCCAGCAGCTTAACGCTCTCTGGGGCCAACGTCCTGACTTTC
-	TRBV30	TRBJ1-1	-	CAWSIQVNTEAFF	TGTGCCTGGAGTATACAGGTAAACACTGAAGCTTTCTTT